The 12 T cell receptor beta chains reported below all come from one sample, sequenced in a study of cytomegalovirus exposure and HLA in healthy donors. Sequenced by immunoSEQ multiplex PCR; TCRdb stores in-frame clones only, minus some. The table lists under 100,000 clones, about 96% of them singletons. Sequencing was done on a sample of PBMCs. The receptors stem from a man younger than 35 in good health and CMV-seronegative.

The rearrangement uses TRBV5-1 and TRBJ2-5, with 14 bases identical to TRBD2. The trim removed 1 base at V and 5 bases at J, leaving 1 base unmatched. CDR1 and CDR2 from the germline V gene are SGHRS and YFSETQ. The CDR3 loop spans 15 amino acids. CDR3 in DNA: TGCGCCAGCAGCTTGAGACTAGCGGGAGGGGAGACCCAGTACTTC. It specifies CASSLRLAGGETQYF.

This chain uses TRBV6-5 with TRBJ1-2; a possible D gene is TRBD1 (6 bases). Germline values: CDR1 MNHEY, CDR2 SVGAGI. The V and J ends lost 6 bases and 4 bases respectively, with 15 bases between them. This CDR3 contains 14 residues. The CDR3 nucleotides read TGTGCCAGCAGCCCGGCGGGGGCCGGCTATGGCTACACCTTC. As protein: CASSPAGAGYGYTF.

This sequence joins TRBV5-4 and TRBJ2-1, with TRBD2 matching 12 bases. The length of the CDR3 is 15 residues. V lost 0 bases to trimming and J lost 9 bases; unmatched junction nucleotides: 4. Germline CDR1 SGHNT, CDR2 YYREEE (reference sequence). Here the CDR3 DNA reads TGTGCCAGCAGCTTGGGACTAGCGGGAGACCTTGAGCAGTTCTTC. This gives the protein CASSLGLAGDLEQFF.

The chain is built from TRBV27 and TRBJ2-5; 7 positions match TRBD1. The J call may not be correct, given that the DNA end is closer to TRBJ2-7. The length of the CDR3 is 13 residues. Germline loops: CDR1 MNHEY, CDR2 SMNVEV (reference sequence). In nucleotides, the CDR3 is TGTGCCAGCAAGTTCAACAGGGGCCACGAGCAGTACTTC. Translated: CASKFNRGHEQYF.

The chain recombines TRBV28 with TRBJ2-7; TRBD2 might be the D (6 bases). Germline loops: CDR1 MDHEN, CDR2 SYDVKM. CDR3 size: 14 residues. Trimming pared 3 bases from V and 5 bases from J, leaving 14 bases between. The CDR3 region is CASSFGGKSHEQYF. DNA for the CDR3: TGTGCCAGCAGTTTTGGAGGGAAGTCCCACGAGCAGTACTTC.

The rearrangement joins TRBV13 to TRBJ2-1; TRBD1 aligns across 10 bases. Germline lookup yields CDR1 PRHDT and CDR2 FYEKMQ (reference sequence). CDR3 size: 13 residues. The ends lost 5 bases at V and 7 bases at J; junction bases unmatched: 2. As DNA, the CDR3 is TGTGCCAGCAGCCGGGGACAGGGGAATGAGCAGTTCTTC. Residues: CASSRGQGNEQFF.

The CDR3 sequence is CASSGTAQTGELFF. As DNA, the CDR3 is TGTGCCAGTTCAGGGACAGCTCAGACCGGGGAGCTGTTTTTT. This rearrangement joins TRBV19 to TRBJ2-2, with 7 bases fitting TRBD1. The CDR3 spans 14 residues. Trimming removed 8 bases from V and 5 bases from J; junction bases left unmatched: 8. Germline values: CDR1 LNHDA, CDR2 SQIVND (reference sequence).

This clone was detected only once. V is TRBV4-1 and J is TRBJ2-1; 9 nucleotides line up with TRBD2. The CDR3 length is 14 residues. V gave up 0 bases and J gave up 15 bases; unmatched junction bases: 9. Germline lookup yields CDR1 MGHRA and CDR2 YSYEKL. The CDR3 DNA reads TGCGCCAGCAGCCAAGACGGCCTAGCGGGACCGGTGTTCTTC. This codes for CASSQDGLAGPVFF.

This clone has only one observation. The V call is TRBV6-5, the J call TRBJ1-2; 7 bases fit TRBD1. The length of the CDR3 is 15 residues. From germline, CDR1 is MNHEY and CDR2 SVGAGI. The ends lost 0 bases at V and 8 bases at J; junction bases unmatched: 9. Here the CDR3 reads CASSYSAGGVGGYTF. The DNA for the CDR3 is TGTGCCAGCAGTTACTCGGCAGGGGGTGTAGGAGGCTACACCTTC.

This clone has a handful of counts. The rearrangement joins TRBV19 to TRBJ1-5; no clear D. With 5 bases removed from V and 2 bases from J, the gap between germline ends came to 10 bases. The CDR3 loop spans 14 amino acids. In germline, CDR1 is LNHDA, CDR2 SQIVND (reference sequence). CDR3 sequence (DNA): TGTGCCAGTAGTGGAGGATTGGGCAATCAGCCCCAGCATTTT. It codes for CASSGGLGNQPQHF.

The chain uses TRBV10-3 and TRBJ1-2; 7 nucleotides match TRBD1. CDR1 is ENHRY and CDR2 is SYGVKD in the germline V gene. The CDR3 runs 13 residues. The V and J ends lost 4 bases and 6 bases, in that order; junction bases with no gene match: 5. The CDR3 DNA reads TGTGCCATCAGTGCAGGACAGGAGGATGGCTACACCTTC. Protein product: CAISAGQEDGYTF.

The chain joins TRBV5-1 to TRBJ1-3; 10 bases map to TRBD1. V trimming: 4 bases; J trimming: 4 bases; junction bases outside the gene matches: 8. The CDR3 runs 16 residues. Per the germline V gene, CDR1 is SGHRS and CDR2 is YFSETQ. In nucleotides, the CDR3 is TGCGCCAGCAGCCCTCGACAGGGGGCTTCGGGAAACACCATATATTTT. Amino acid sequence: CASSPRQGASGNTIYF.